The clone carrying this T cell receptor beta chain was seen only a few times. The antigen is not known. These data belong to a study of blood T cells in healthy people across ages. The CDR3 consists of 15 residues. The V end was cut by 6 bases, the J end by 5 bases, with 17 bases between. Germline V CDR1 and CDR2: LGHDT, YNNKEL (reference sequence). Broader study findings: TCR beta diversity correlated strongly with naive T cell percentage. Observed TCR beta diversity per million T cells went down as age went up. This fall followed a roughly linear course with age. Diversity figures based on one million T cells were deemed too low.

Primers used in a second PCR of about 6 to 11 cycles were a sample-barcoded 5' primer and a J-beta primer mix. TCRdb redid the calling of the 5' RACE reads with MiXCR, one entry per CDR3 protein. The sample carries about 1.7 million distinct CDR3 sequences, roughly 27% recorded once. Input material: blood. This rearrangement joins TRBV3-1 to TRBJ2-1; TRBD2 is a possible D gene (6 bases). The TCR sequence derives from a woman younger than 45 in good health. CDR3 sequence reads: CASRITGTGDNEQFF. CDR3 in DNA: TGTGCCAGCAGGATTACCGGGACTGGAGACAATGAGCAGTTCTTC.